In this sample, the clone carrying this TCR beta chain turned up many times. These data come from a study of neurological immune-mediated disorders. Germline-derived CDR1 and CDR2 are SGHNT and YENEEA. This CDR3 region has 16 residues. V lost 5 bases and J lost 0, with 14 bases in between. TCRdb analysed the 5' RACE reads with MiXCR anew, one entry per CDR3 protein. The repertoire holds over 50,000 distinct CDR3 sequences, with around 3.3% as singletons. This rearrangement joins TRBV11-3 to TRBJ2-4; maybe TRBD1 (6 bases). This TCR was recovered from a man aged 40-49 years with multiple sclerosis. Sequencing was carried out using PBMCs. CDR3 nucleotides: TGTGCCAGCAGCCCCGGGACACTTTTAGCCAAAAACATTCAGTACTTC. Encoded protein: CASSPGTLLAKNIQYF.